These 25 T cell receptor beta chains originate from one sample sequenced in a study of OX40 agonist ivuxolimab in advanced cancers. Assay used: immunoSEQ multiplex PCR; TCRdb lists only in-frame clones, some missing. Found here are almost 85,000 clones, approximately 93% of them singletons; the top ten hold 8% to 13%. This sample comprised CD4+ or CD8+ T cells sorted from blood, obtained in a trial of the OX40 agonist ivuxolimab. Every receptor here comes from an adult with an advanced solid tumor such as melanoma, head and neck, liver or kidney cancer.

The rearrangement uses TRBV7-9 and TRBJ2-1, with TRBD2 as a possible D gene (5 bases). The germline V and J ends were trimmed by 5 bases and 2 bases, with 13 bases remaining between them. The CDR3 contains 15 residues. Germline V CDR1 and CDR2: SEHNR, FQNEAQ (reference sequence). In DNA, the CDR3 is TGTGCCAGCAGCCCTCGGAGCGGAACCTACAATGAGCAGTTCTTC. Translating it yields CASSPRSGTYNEQFF.

The rearrangement uses TRBV9 and TRBJ2-3; TRBD2 might be the D (6 bases). Germline CDR1 reads SGDLS; CDR2 reads YYNGEE. The CDR3 runs to 16 residues. V was cut by 3 bases and J by 7 bases, with 21 bases left in between. In DNA form, the CDR3 reads TGTGCCAGCAGCGCAACCGGGACTGGAGTTATTTATACGCAGTATTTT. Translated: CASSATGTGVIYTQYF.

In its sample, this clone is medium-sized (0.01 to 0.1%). This chain joins TRBV11-2 and TRBJ2-1; perhaps TRBD1 as D (5 bases). Germline values: CDR1 SGHAT, CDR2 FQNNGV. The germline V and J ends were trimmed by 0 bases and 5 bases, with 11 bases remaining between them. The CDR3 runs to 15 residues. The CDR3 is CASSLDRADNNEQFF. The CDR3 DNA follows: TGTGCCAGCAGCTTAGATCGGGCGGACAACAATGAGCAGTTCTTC.

This clone was seen once. The chain couples TRBV19 to TRBJ1-1, with 8 bases fitting TRBD1. Germline values: CDR1 LNHDA, CDR2 SQIVND (reference sequence). This CDR3 contains 14 residues. The V segment lost 6 bases and the J segment 3 bases; nucleotides outside the gene matches: 6. The CDR3 nucleotides read TGTGCCAGTAGCCGAATGACAGGGGACACTGAAGCTTTCTTT. Residues: CASSRMTGDTEAFF.

The V gene is TRBV18, the J gene TRBJ1-5; 7 bases are shared with TRBD1. The V segment lost 6 bases and the J segment 4 bases; nucleotides outside the gene matches: 6. The CDR3 contains 14 residues. CDR1 is KGHSH, CDR2 LQKENI, per germline. CDR3 bases: TGTGCCAGCTCGCCCGACAGGGCTAATCAGCCCCAGCATTTT. Its translation: CASSPDRANQPQHF.

The J gene is TRBJ2-7, the V gene TRBV9; possibly TRBD2 for D (7 bases). V lost 4 bases and J 0 bases, leaving 14 bases between the germline ends. The CDR3 runs to 15 residues. From germline, CDR1 is SGDLS and CDR2 YYNGEE. The chain's CDR3 is CASSPSGTPSYEQYF. CDR3 nucleotide sequence: TGTGCCAGCAGCCCGAGCGGGACACCCTCCTACGAGCAGTACTTC.

This clone turned up a few times. This sequence joins TRBV27 and TRBJ1-5; possible D gene TRBD1, 5 bases. Germline V CDR1 and CDR2: MNHEY, SMNVEV (reference sequence). V lost 8 bases to trimming and J lost 3 bases, with 11 bases between them. This CDR3 has 13 amino acids. This CDR3 reads CASWDGHNQPQHF. CDR3 coding DNA: TGTGCCAGCTGGGACGGCCACAATCAGCCCCAGCATTTT.

The J gene is TRBJ2-1, the V gene TRBV27; TRBD2 agrees at 10 bases. The V and J ends lost 3 bases and 5 bases, in that order; junction bases with no gene match: 1. Germline CDR1 reads MNHEY; CDR2 reads SMNVEV (reference sequence). The length of the CDR3 is 14 residues. The CDR3 DNA follows: TGTGCCAGCAGTTTCGGACTAGCGGACAATGAGCAGTTCTTC. Translated: CASSFGLADNEQFF.

The count of this clone is one. The V and J genes are TRBV28 and TRBJ2-7, with 11 nucleotides matching TRBD2. The length of the CDR3 is 14 residues. The V segment lost 7 bases and the J segment 4 bases; nucleotides outside the gene matches: 6. In germline, CDR1 is MDHEN, CDR2 SYDVKM. The CDR3 here is CASTSGTSGYEQYF. For the CDR3, the DNA is TGTGCCAGCACCTCCGGGACTAGCGGTTACGAGCAGTACTTC.

This clone has a single count. The chain has TRBV9 and TRBJ2-3, with D uncertain. This CDR3 contains 16 residues. The V end was cut by 4 bases, the J end by 2 bases, with 17 bases between. Germline CDR1 is SGDLS and CDR2 is YYNGEE. The CDR3 bases are TGTGCCAGCAGCTCACGTACTAAACCATTCACAGATACGCAGTATTTT. This sequence encodes CASSSRTKPFTDTQYF.

V usage is TRBV19 and J usage is TRBJ2-3, with 9 bases matching TRBD1. The trim removed 5 bases at V and 6 bases at J, leaving 18 bases unmatched. Germline V gene sequence: CDR1 LNHDA, CDR2 SQIVND (reference sequence). This CDR3 contains 18 residues. This CDR3 is CASSLTGGKQSTADTQYF. DNA for the CDR3: TGTGCCAGTAGTTTGACAGGGGGAAAACAATCAACGGCGGATACGCAGTATTTT. Full variable domain (remainder filled in from reference TRBV19 and TRBJ2-3): DGGITQSPKYLFRKEGQNVTLSCEQNLNHDAMYWYRQDPGQGLRLIYYSQIVNDFQKGDIAEGYSVSREKKESFPLTVTSAQKNPTAFYLCASSLTGGKQSTADTQYFGPGTRLTVL.

The chain uses TRBV30 and TRBJ1-1, with 7 bases matching TRBD1. The CDR3 is 13 residues long. The trim removed 4 bases at V and 0 bases at J, leaving 2 bases unmatched. CDR1 is GTSNPN, CDR2 SVGIG, per germline (reference sequence). In nucleotides, the CDR3 is TGTGCCTGGACGGGACAGATGAACACTGAAGCTTTCTTT. This translates into CAWTGQMNTEAFF. The full variable domain, its missing parts supplied by reference TRBV30 and TRBJ1-1, is SQTIHQWPATLVQPVGSPLSLECTVEGTSNPNLYWYRQAAGRGLQLLFYSVGIGQISSEVPQNLSASRPQDRQFILSSKKLLLSDSGFYLCAWTGQMNTEAFFGQGTRLTVV.

DNA for the CDR3: TGCGCCAGCAGCCAAGGACTAGCGGGAGTGGGGAACATTCAGTACTTC. Translated: CASSQGLAGVGNIQYF. The V gene is TRBV4-3, the J gene TRBJ2-4; 12 bases agree with TRBD2. There are 16 residues in the CDR3. V lost 1 base and J lost 7; bases outside the gene matches: 5. Per germline, CDR1 LGHNA and CDR2 YSLEER.

CDR3 loop: CASSFRGDSYEQYF. CDR3 bases: TGTGCCAGCAGTTTTAGAGGGGACAGCTACGAGCAGTACTTC. The chain is built from TRBV27 and TRBJ2-7; TRBD1 agrees at 7 bases. Germline V gene data show CDR1 as MNHEY and CDR2 as SMNVEV (reference sequence). V gave up 3 bases and J gave up 3 bases; unmatched junction bases: 5. CDR3 length: 14 residues.

J is TRBJ1-5 and V is TRBV11-3; 7 nucleotides align to TRBD1. V was pared by 1 base and J by 2 bases, with 11 bases of the junction left unmatched. This CDR3 has 18 residues. The V gene's germline CDR1 is SGHNT and CDR2 YENEEA. In nucleotides, the CDR3 is TGTGCCAGCAGCTTAGGGCAGGGGGATTTCTGTGGCAATCAGCCCCAGCATTTT. The encoded protein is CASSLGQGDFCGNQPQHF.

This chain joins TRBV27 and TRBJ1-5, with D hard to call. V lost 0 bases and J lost 7, with 10 bases in between. The CDR3 is made up of 14 amino acids. CDR1 and CDR2 (germline): MNHEY, SMNVEV (reference sequence). Written as DNA, the CDR3 is TGTGCCAGCAGTTTATCGCTGGGTCGGCAGCCCCAGCATTTT. Amino acid sequence: CASSLSLGRQPQHF.

The chain is built from TRBV4-3 and TRBJ1-2, with 10 positions matching TRBD1. The V segment lost 3 bases and the J segment 6 bases; nucleotides outside the gene matches: 22. This CDR3 has 20 amino acids. Germline values: CDR1 LGHNA, CDR2 YSLEER. CDR3 region: CASSQAYARDRGRIADGYTF. Here the CDR3 DNA reads TGCGCCAGCAGCCAGGCATATGCTAGGGACAGGGGAAGGATAGCGGATGGCTACACCTTC.

This clone was seen once. This chain joins TRBV9 and TRBJ2-2; 9 positions match TRBD2. This CDR3 has 15 residues. Germline V lookup: CDR1 SGDLS, CDR2 YYNGEE. The junction had 4 bases not matched to a gene; V was cut back by 2 bases and J by 5 bases. Written as DNA, the CDR3 is TGTGCCAGCAGCGTTAGCGGGAGTCAGACCGGGGAGCTGTTTTTT. It translates to CASSVSGSQTGELFF.

This chain joins TRBV6-1 and TRBJ1-4, with a possible D match to TRBD1 (6 bases). Germline V gene data show CDR1 as MNHNS and CDR2 as SASEGT. The V end lost 6 bases, the J end lost 6 bases, and 11 bases lay between the germline ends. This CDR3 spans 13 amino acids. The CDR3 sequence: CASSQGRDEKLFF. DNA for the CDR3: TGTGCCAGCAGCCAGGGGAGAGATGAAAAACTGTTTTTT.

V usage is TRBV10-3 and J usage is TRBJ1-1; D is ambiguous. The germline CDR1 and CDR2 sequences are ENHRY and SYGVKD. Deletions cut 0 bases from V and 5 bases from J, with 16 bases between. This CDR3 region has 16 residues. The CDR3 loop is CAISESGGVGRTEAFF. As DNA, the CDR3 is TGTGCCATCAGTGAGTCAGGAGGAGTGGGGAGGACTGAAGCTTTCTTT.

This chain uses TRBV30 with TRBJ2-1; possibly TRBD1 or TRBD2 for D (5 bases each). Germline CDR1 GTSNPN, CDR2 SVGIG (reference sequence). This CDR3 has 13 amino acids. V was clipped by 3 bases and J by 4 bases, with 10 bases between them. The CDR3 DNA reads TGTGCCTGGAGCCAGGGACCTTACAATGAGCAGTTCTTC. This sequence encodes CAWSQGPYNEQFF.

The J gene is TRBJ2-5, the V gene TRBV19; unclear D gene. V was pared by 3 bases and J by 5 bases, with 10 bases between. From germline, CDR1 is LNHDA and CDR2 SQIVND (reference sequence). CDR3 size: 13 residues. The CDR3 here is CASSIGLGETQYF. The CDR3 DNA follows: TGTGCCAGTAGTATTGGTCTTGGGGAGACCCAGTACTTC.

The chain recombines TRBV16 with TRBJ2-7; D is uncertain. The CDR3 is made up of 14 amino acids. Per germline, CDR1 KGHSY and CDR2 FQNENV. Trimming stripped 1 base from V and 2 bases from J, with 9 bases between. CDR3 residues: CASSQYGGTYEQYF. The CDR3, as DNA: TGTGCCAGCAGCCAATACGGTGGGACCTACGAGCAGTACTTC.

The CDR3 nucleotides read TGCGCCAGCAGCCAAGAAGTAGCGGGACTAGGTAATGAGCAGTTCTTC. The encoded protein is CASSQEVAGLGNEQFF. The chain joins TRBV4-3 to TRBJ2-1; 8 bases agree with TRBD2. Germline-derived CDR1 and CDR2 are LGHNA and YSLEER. The CDR3 is 16 amino acids. V gave up 0 bases and J gave up 7 bases; unmatched junction bases: 8.

This chain links TRBV11-2 with TRBJ1-3; D is ambiguous. Trimming removed 1 base from V and 8 bases from J, with 15 bases in between. Looked up from germline, CDR1 is SGHAT and CDR2 is FQNNGV. The CDR3 totals 15 residues. The CDR3 DNA reads as TGTGCCAGCAGCTTAGCTGTGGTATCGTCGGACACCATATATTTT. Protein sequence: CASSLAVVSSDTIYF.